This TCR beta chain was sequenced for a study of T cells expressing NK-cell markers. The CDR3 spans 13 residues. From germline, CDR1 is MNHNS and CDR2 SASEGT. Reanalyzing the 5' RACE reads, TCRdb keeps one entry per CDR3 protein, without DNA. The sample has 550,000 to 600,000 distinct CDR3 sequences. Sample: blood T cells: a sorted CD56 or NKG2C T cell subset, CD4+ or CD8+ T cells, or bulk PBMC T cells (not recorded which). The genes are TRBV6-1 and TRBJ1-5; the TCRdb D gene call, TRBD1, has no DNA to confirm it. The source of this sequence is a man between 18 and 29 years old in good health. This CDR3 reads CASGGTGNQPQHF.